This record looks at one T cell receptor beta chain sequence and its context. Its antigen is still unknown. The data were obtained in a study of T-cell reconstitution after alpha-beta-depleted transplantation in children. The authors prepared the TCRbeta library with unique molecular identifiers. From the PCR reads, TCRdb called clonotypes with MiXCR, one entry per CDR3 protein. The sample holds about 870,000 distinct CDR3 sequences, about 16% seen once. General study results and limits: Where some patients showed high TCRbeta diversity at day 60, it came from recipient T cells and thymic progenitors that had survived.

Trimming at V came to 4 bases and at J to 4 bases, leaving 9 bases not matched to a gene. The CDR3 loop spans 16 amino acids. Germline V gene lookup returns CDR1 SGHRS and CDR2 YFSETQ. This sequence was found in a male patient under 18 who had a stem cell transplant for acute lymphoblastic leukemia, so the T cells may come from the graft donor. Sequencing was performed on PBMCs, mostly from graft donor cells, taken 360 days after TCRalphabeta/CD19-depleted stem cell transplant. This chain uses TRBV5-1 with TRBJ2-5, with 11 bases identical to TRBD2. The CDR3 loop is CASSTSLAGEGETQYF. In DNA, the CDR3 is TGCGCCAGCAGCACTTCACTAGCGGGAGAGGGAGAGACCCAGTACTTC.